This record covers a single TCR beta chain. This sample was taken from a study of T cell responses to AZD1222 COVID-19 vaccine. Sequenced by immunoSEQ multiplex PCR; TCRdb stores in-frame clones only, minus some. The sample consists of nearly 90,000 clones, roughly 88% of them appearing once. With 0 bases removed from V and 4 bases from J, the gap between germline ends came to 10 bases. This CDR3 has 16 amino acids. Germline-derived CDR1 and CDR2 are SGHVS and FQNEAQ. The source is an adult in good health. The chain has TRBV7-8 and TRBJ1-6; no firm D call. Sequencing used peripheral blood, obtained on day 0 of AZD1222 vaccination. DNA for the CDR3: TGTGCCAGCAGCTTAGCGCCGGTGGGGTATAATTCACCCCTCCACTTT. Translating it yields CASSLAPVGYNSPLHF.